This is a list of T cell receptor beta chains from one sample in a study of early stage breast cancer tumors. Measured with immunoSEQ multiplex PCR; TCRdb has only the in-frame clones, and not every one. This sample yields tens of thousands of clones, of which 76% are seen a single time; about a quarter belongs to the top ten. Sequenced: blood. The receptors come from a person between 55 and 70 years old with breast cancer. Both conserved end residues are part of each CDR3. Each record gives: clone size, D gene, J gene, CDR3 length, V gene, CDR3 protein, CDR3 DNA. D genes are given only for firm matches. Size tells how often a clone was seen (once, few, many) or the class of an expanded clone, and some rows leave it out.

abundance: -; d_gene: TRBD2; j_gene: TRBJ2-7; len: 13; v_gene: TRBV2; CDR3aa: CASSPGLGFWQYF; CDR3nt: TGTGCCAGCAGCCCGGGACTAGGGTTCTGGCAGTACTTC
abundance: -; d_gene: -; j_gene: TRBJ2-1; len: 13; v_gene: TRBV5-6; CDR3aa: CASSLGRGNEQFF; CDR3nt: TGTGCCAGCAGCTTGGGAAGGGGAAATGAGCAGTTCTTC
abundance: -; d_gene: -; j_gene: TRBJ2-2; len: 17; v_gene: TRBV4-1; CDR3aa: CASSQGAGAAHTGELFF; CDR3nt: TGCGCCAGCAGCCAAGGGGCCGGGGCAGCGCACACCGGGGAGCTGTTTTTT
abundance: -; d_gene: -; j_gene: TRBJ1-1; len: 14; v_gene: TRBV19; CDR3aa: CASSRGEGGTEAFF; CDR3nt: TGTGCCAGTAGTCGGGGGGAGGGGGGCACTGAAGCTTTCTTT
abundance: -; d_gene: -; j_gene: TRBJ1-2; len: 14; v_gene: TRBV7-2; CDR3aa: CASSVESRGAGFTF; CDR3nt: TGTGCCAGCAGCGTCGAATCACGAGGAGCGGGTTTCACCTTC
abundance: -; d_gene: -; j_gene: TRBJ2-1; len: 14; v_gene: TRBV7-9; CDR3aa: CASSLDMRSDEQFF; CDR3nt: TGTGCCAGCAGCCTTGATATGCGGTCCGATGAGCAGTTCTTC
abundance: once; d_gene: -; j_gene: TRBJ2-1; len: 13; v_gene: TRBV7-9; CDR3aa: CASSPVGYNEQFF; CDR3nt: TGTGCCAGCAGCCCCGTGGGGTACAATGAGCAGTTCTTC
abundance: -; d_gene: -; j_gene: TRBJ2-1; len: 13; v_gene: TRBV13; CDR3aa: CASSLGRGMGQFF; CDR3nt: TGTGCCAGCAGCTTAGGCCGGGGGATGGGGCAGTTCTTC
abundance: -; d_gene: -; j_gene: TRBJ1-5; len: 15; v_gene: TRBV18; CDR3aa: CASSPADYSNQPQHF; CDR3nt: TGTGCCAGCTCACCGGCAGATTATAGCAATCAGCCCCAGCATTTT
abundance: -; d_gene: TRBD1; j_gene: TRBJ1-3; len: 13; v_gene: TRBV29-1; CDR3aa: CSVTGSAGNTIYF; CDR3nt: TGCAGCGTGACAGGGTCTGCTGGAAACACCATATATTTT
abundance: once; d_gene: -; j_gene: TRBJ1-5; len: 13; v_gene: TRBV6-5; CDR3aa: CASSQLRDQPQHF; CDR3nt: TGTGCCAGCAGCCAGTTACGAGATCAGCCCCAGCATTTT
abundance: -; d_gene: TRBD1; j_gene: TRBJ1-1; len: 13; v_gene: TRBV2; CDR3aa: CASSQGAGTEAFF; CDR3nt: TGTGCCAGCAGTCAGGGGGCTGGTACTGAAGCTTTCTTT
abundance: -; d_gene: -; j_gene: TRBJ2-3; len: 14; v_gene: TRBV9; CDR3aa: CASSVGTSTDTQYF; CDR3nt: TGTGCCAGCAGCGTCGGGACTAGCACAGATACGCAGTATTTT
abundance: -; d_gene: -; j_gene: TRBJ1-2; len: 12; v_gene: TRBV27; CDR3aa: CASSPPGGGYTF; CDR3nt: TGTGCCAGCAGTCCTCCGGGAGGGGGCTACACCTTC
abundance: -; d_gene: -; j_gene: TRBJ1-4; len: 11; v_gene: TRBV5-4; CDR3aa: CASSLGEKLFF; CDR3nt: TGTGCCAGCAGCTTGGGTGAAAAACTGTTTTTT
abundance: -; d_gene: TRBD2; j_gene: TRBJ2-7; len: 14; v_gene: TRBV11-3; CDR3aa: CASSLAESSGTLYF; CDR3nt: TGTGCCAGCAGCTTAGCTGAGTCTAGCGGGACCCTGTACTTC
abundance: -; d_gene: TRBD1; j_gene: TRBJ1-1; len: 13; v_gene: TRBV10-3; CDR3aa: CAGRDRVDTEAFF; CDR3nt: TGTGCCGGGAGGGACAGGGTGGACACTGAAGCTTTCTTT
abundance: -; d_gene: -; j_gene: TRBJ1-5; len: 14; v_gene: TRBV2; CDR3aa: CASRVGAGSQPQHF; CDR3nt: TGTGCCAGCAGGGTCGGGGCAGGGAGTCAGCCCCAGCATTTT
abundance: -; d_gene: -; j_gene: TRBJ2-7; len: 11; v_gene: TRBV30; CDR3aa: CAWGTGYEQYF; CDR3nt: TGTGCCTGGGGCACAGGGTACGAGCAGTACTTC
abundance: once; d_gene: TRBD1; j_gene: TRBJ2-3; len: 15; v_gene: TRBV5-4; CDR3aa: CASSLWAGGRDTQYF; CDR3nt: TGTGCCAGCAGCTTGTGGGCAGGGGGCAGAGATACGCAGTATTTT
abundance: -; d_gene: -; j_gene: TRBJ1-2; len: 14; v_gene: TRBV19; CDR3aa: CASSIDSSYYGYTF; CDR3nt: TGTGCCAGTAGTATCGACAGTTCGTACTATGGCTACACCTTC
abundance: -; d_gene: TRBD2; j_gene: TRBJ2-7; len: 15; v_gene: TRBV9; CDR3aa: CASSVLAGEFSEQYF; CDR3nt: TGTGCCAGCAGCGTTCTAGCGGGAGAATTTAGCGAGCAGTACTTC
abundance: -; d_gene: -; j_gene: TRBJ2-2; len: 15; v_gene: TRBV10-1; CDR3aa: CASSASPRGTGELFF; CDR3nt: TGCGCCAGCAGTGCGTCACCGCGAGGCACCGGGGAGCTGTTTTTT
abundance: -; d_gene: -; j_gene: TRBJ2-5; len: 15; v_gene: TRBV9; CDR3aa: CASSVVVGPQETQYF; CDR3nt: TGTGCCAGCAGCGTAGTGGTGGGGCCCCAAGAGACCCAGTACTTC
abundance: -; d_gene: TRBD1; j_gene: TRBJ1-1; len: 14; v_gene: TRBV15; CDR3aa: CATSGQGGNTEAFF; CDR3nt: TGTGCCACCAGCGGACAGGGAGGGAACACTGAAGCTTTCTTT
abundance: -; d_gene: -; j_gene: TRBJ1-6; len: 14; v_gene: TRBV5-6; CDR3aa: CASSLDRANSPLHF; CDR3nt: TGTGCCAGCAGCTTGGACAGAGCTAATTCACCCCTCCACTTT
abundance: -; d_gene: -; j_gene: TRBJ1-6; len: 14; v_gene: TRBV4-3; CDR3aa: CASSPGAGFSPLHF; CDR3nt: TGCGCCAGCAGCCCCGGTGCAGGTTTCTCACCCCTCCACTTT
abundance: -; d_gene: -; j_gene: TRBJ2-7; len: 15; v_gene: TRBV7-9; CDR3aa: CASSPPGGTSYEQYF; CDR3nt: TGTGCCAGCAGCCCACCGGGCGGGACCTCCTACGAGCAGTACTTC
abundance: -; d_gene: -; j_gene: TRBJ2-4; len: 11; v_gene: TRBV30; CDR3aa: CAWSVRSIQYF; CDR3nt: TGTGCCTGGAGTGTACGAAGCATTCAGTACTTC
abundance: -; d_gene: -; j_gene: TRBJ2-1; len: 17; v_gene: TRBV7-7; CDR3aa: CASSRSPNSLCGHEQFF; CDR3nt: TGTGCTAGCAGCCGTTCCCCCAACAGTCTGTGTGGACATGAGCAGTTCTTC
abundance: once; d_gene: -; j_gene: TRBJ2-7; len: 14; v_gene: TRBV7-9; CDR3aa: CASSLALAFREQYF; CDR3nt: TGTGCCAGCAGCCTCGCACTAGCATTTCGCGAGCAGTACTTC
abundance: -; d_gene: -; j_gene: TRBJ2-4; len: 15; v_gene: TRBV25-1; CDR3aa: CASSEKEGTKNIQYF; CDR3nt: TGTGCCAGCAGTGAAAAGGAGGGGACCAAAAACATTCAGTACTTC
abundance: -; d_gene: -; j_gene: TRBJ2-7; len: 14; v_gene: TRBV6-6; CDR3aa: CASSVIRGPNEQYF; CDR3nt: TGTGCCAGCAGTGTGATCAGGGGACCTAACGAGCAGTACTTC
abundance: -; d_gene: -; j_gene: TRBJ2-7; len: 15; v_gene: TRBV10-1; CDR3aa: CASSESGTPSYEQYF; CDR3nt: TGCGCCAGCAGTGAGTCTGGGACACCGTCCTACGAGCAGTACTTC
abundance: -; d_gene: -; j_gene: TRBJ2-3; len: 14; v_gene: TRBV6-4; CDR3aa: CASSGLGPTDTQYF; CDR3nt: TGTGCCAGCAGTGGACTAGGGCCGACAGATACGCAGTATTTT
abundance: -; d_gene: -; j_gene: TRBJ2-1; len: 16; v_gene: TRBV28; CDR3aa: CASSPNQIGSYNEQFF; CDR3nt: TGTGCCAGCAGTCCAAACCAGATAGGGTCCTACAATGAGCAGTTCTTC
abundance: few; d_gene: TRBD1; j_gene: TRBJ2-3; len: 15; v_gene: TRBV18; CDR3aa: CASSPPGQGSDTQYF; CDR3nt: TGTGCCAGCTCACCTCCGGGACAGGGTTCAGATACGCAGTATTTT
abundance: once; d_gene: TRBD2; j_gene: TRBJ2-1; len: 16; v_gene: TRBV4-2; CDR3aa: CASSQDLAGGRNEQFF; CDR3nt: TGTGCCAGCAGCCAAGATCTAGCGGGGGGGCGTAATGAGCAGTTCTTC
abundance: -; d_gene: TRBD1; j_gene: TRBJ1-4; len: 15; v_gene: TRBV7-9; CDR3aa: CASSLDRAQGGKLFF; CDR3nt: TGTGCCAGCAGCTTGGACAGGGCCCAGGGTGGAAAACTGTTTTTT
abundance: -; d_gene: TRBD1; j_gene: TRBJ1-1; len: 15; v_gene: TRBV11-2; CDR3aa: CASSLTTGGITEAFF; CDR3nt: TGTGCCAGCAGCTTAACGACAGGGGGCATCACTGAAGCTTTCTTT
abundance: medium-sized; d_gene: -; j_gene: TRBJ1-5; len: 14; v_gene: TRBV28; CDR3aa: CASSTLDSNQPQHF; CDR3nt: TGTGCCAGCAGCACATTGGATAGCAATCAGCCCCAGCATTTT
abundance: -; d_gene: TRBD2; j_gene: TRBJ2-2; len: 15; v_gene: TRBV7-7; CDR3aa: CASSKSGGLTGELFF; CDR3nt: TGTGCTAGCAGCAAAAGCGGGGGTCTCACCGGGGAGCTGTTTTTT
abundance: -; d_gene: -; j_gene: TRBJ1-2; len: 12; v_gene: TRBV10-3; CDR3aa: CAIALQGDGYTF; CDR3nt: TGTGCCATCGCCCTACAGGGCGATGGCTACACCTTC
abundance: few; d_gene: -; j_gene: TRBJ1-1; len: 16; v_gene: TRBV6-5; CDR3aa: CASSYSRGGMNTEAFF; CDR3nt: TGTGCCAGCAGTTACTCGAGAGGGGGGATGAACACTGAAGCTTTCTTT
abundance: -; d_gene: TRBD1; j_gene: TRBJ2-3; len: 15; v_gene: TRBV15; CDR3aa: CATSYRGQSTDTQYF; CDR3nt: TGTGCCACCAGCTACCGGGGACAGAGCACAGATACGCAGTATTTT
abundance: -; d_gene: -; j_gene: TRBJ1-3; len: 14; v_gene: TRBV7-3; CDR3aa: CASSPGGSGNTIYF; CDR3nt: TGTGCCAGCAGCCCTGGGGGGTCTGGAAACACCATATATTTT
abundance: -; d_gene: -; j_gene: TRBJ1-6; len: 16; v_gene: TRBV5-6; CDR3aa: CASSLAFSGVHSPLHF; CDR3nt: TGTGCCAGCAGCTTGGCCTTCTCAGGGGTCCATTCACCCCTCCACTTT
abundance: -; d_gene: TRBD1; j_gene: TRBJ1-6; len: 15; v_gene: TRBV12-5; CDR3aa: CASGPGTVYNSPLHF; CDR3nt: TGTGCTAGTGGTCCTGGGACAGTCTATAATTCACCCCTCCACTTT
abundance: -; d_gene: -; j_gene: TRBJ2-7; len: 14; v_gene: TRBV5-1; CDR3aa: CASSPGTDSYEQYF; CDR3nt: TGCGCCAGCAGCCCCGGGACGGACTCCTACGAGCAGTACTTC
abundance: few; d_gene: -; j_gene: TRBJ2-7; len: 16; v_gene: TRBV2; CDR3aa: CASSGGRGLGSYEQYF; CDR3nt: TGTGCCAGCAGTGGCGGTCGGGGGTTGGGTTCCTACGAGCAGTACTTC
abundance: -; d_gene: -; j_gene: TRBJ1-3; len: 14; v_gene: TRBV9; CDR3aa: CASSVGDSRNTIYF; CDR3nt: TGTGCCAGCAGCGTAGGAGATTCCAGGAACACCATATATTTT
abundance: -; d_gene: TRBD2; j_gene: TRBJ2-7; len: 17; v_gene: TRBV9; CDR3aa: CASSESTGTSGTYEQYF; CDR3nt: TGTGCCAGCAGTGAATCGACCGGGACTAGCGGTACCTACGAGCAGTACTTC
abundance: -; d_gene: -; j_gene: TRBJ1-1; len: 15; v_gene: TRBV7-9; CDR3aa: CASSLGAPRGTEAFF; CDR3nt: TGTGCCAGCAGCTTGGGGGCGCCGAGGGGCACTGAAGCTTTCTTT
abundance: -; d_gene: TRBD1; j_gene: TRBJ1-2; len: 13; v_gene: TRBV29-1; CDR3aa: CSVLDRDRDGYTF; CDR3nt: TGCAGCGTTTTGGACAGGGACAGGGATGGCTACACCTTC